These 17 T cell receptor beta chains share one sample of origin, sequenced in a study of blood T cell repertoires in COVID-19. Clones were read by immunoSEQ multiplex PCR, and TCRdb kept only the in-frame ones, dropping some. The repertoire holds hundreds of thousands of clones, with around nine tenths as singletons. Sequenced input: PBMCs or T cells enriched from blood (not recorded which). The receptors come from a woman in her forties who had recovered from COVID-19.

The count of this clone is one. CDR3 sequence (DNA): TGTGCCAGCAGTGAAGGTTTTGAGAGCTCCTACGAGCAGTACTTC. Its protein product is CASSEGFESSYEQYF. The chain is built from TRBV25-1 and TRBJ2-7; D not certain. V lost 2 bases to trimming and J lost 0 bases, with 11 bases between them. Germline CDR1 MGHDK, CDR2 SYGVNS. The CDR3 loop spans 15 amino acids.

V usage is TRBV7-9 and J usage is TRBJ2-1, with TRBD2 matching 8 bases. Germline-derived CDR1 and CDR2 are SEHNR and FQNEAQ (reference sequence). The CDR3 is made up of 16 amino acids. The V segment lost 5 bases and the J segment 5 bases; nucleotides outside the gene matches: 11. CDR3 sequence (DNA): TGTGCCAGCAGCCTTCCCGGAGCGGGGGTAGACAATGAGCAGTTCTTC. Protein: CASSLPGAGVDNEQFF.

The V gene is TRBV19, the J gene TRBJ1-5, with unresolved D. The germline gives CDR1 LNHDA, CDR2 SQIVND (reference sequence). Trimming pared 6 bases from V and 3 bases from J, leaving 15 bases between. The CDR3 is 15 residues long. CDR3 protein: CASSPLYYLNQPQHF. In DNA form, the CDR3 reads TGTGCCAGTAGCCCGCTCTACTACCTCAATCAGCCCCAGCATTTT.

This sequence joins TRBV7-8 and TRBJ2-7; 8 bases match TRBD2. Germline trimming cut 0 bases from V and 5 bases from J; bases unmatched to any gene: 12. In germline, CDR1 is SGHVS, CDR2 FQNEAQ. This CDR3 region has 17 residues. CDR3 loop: CASSLARSSGRADEQYF. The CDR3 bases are TGTGCCAGCAGCTTAGCAAGAAGCAGCGGGAGAGCGGACGAGCAGTACTTC.

CDR3 DNA sequence: TGCGCCAGCAGCCAACCAAAGGGACACACCGACACAGATACGCAGTATTTT. Translating gives CASSQPKGHTDTDTQYF. The chain couples TRBV4-1 to TRBJ2-3; D perhaps matches TRBD1 (6 bases). Germline-derived CDR1 and CDR2 are MGHRA and YSYEKL. This CDR3 region has 17 residues. Between the trimmed V and J ends, which lost 2 bases and 2 bases, there was a span of 17 bases.

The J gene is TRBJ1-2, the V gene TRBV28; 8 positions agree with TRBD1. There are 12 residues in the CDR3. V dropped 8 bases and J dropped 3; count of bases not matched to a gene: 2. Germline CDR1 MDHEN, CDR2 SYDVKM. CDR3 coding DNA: TGTGCCAGCTGGACAGGGTACTATGGCTACACCTTC. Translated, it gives CASWTGYYGYTF.

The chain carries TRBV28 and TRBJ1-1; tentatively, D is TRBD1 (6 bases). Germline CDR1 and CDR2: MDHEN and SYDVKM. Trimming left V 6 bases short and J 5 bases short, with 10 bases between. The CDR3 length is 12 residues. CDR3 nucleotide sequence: TGTGCCAGCAGGACAGGCTCTACTGAAGCTTTCTTT. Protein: CASRTGSTEAFF.

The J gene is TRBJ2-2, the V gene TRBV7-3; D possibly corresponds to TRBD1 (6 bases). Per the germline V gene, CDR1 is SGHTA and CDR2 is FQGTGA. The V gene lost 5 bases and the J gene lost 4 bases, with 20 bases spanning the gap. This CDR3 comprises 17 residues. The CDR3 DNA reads TGTGCCAGCAGCCTGATCGGGGACAAACATCGCACCGGGGAGCTGTTTTTT. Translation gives CASSLIGDKHRTGELFF. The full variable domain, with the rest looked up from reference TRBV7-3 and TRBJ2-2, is GAGVSQTPSNKVTEKGKYVELRCDPISGHTALYWYRQSLGQGPEFLIYFQGTGAADDSGLPNDRFFAVRPEGSVSTLKIQRTERGDSAVYLCASSLIGDKHRTGELFFGEGSRLTVL.

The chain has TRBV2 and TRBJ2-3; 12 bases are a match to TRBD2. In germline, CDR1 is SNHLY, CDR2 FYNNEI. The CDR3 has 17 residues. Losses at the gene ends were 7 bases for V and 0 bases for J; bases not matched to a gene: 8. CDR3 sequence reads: CASMGPGTSGSTDTQYF. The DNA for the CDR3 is TGTGCCAGCATGGGCCCCGGGACTAGCGGGAGCACAGATACGCAGTATTTT.

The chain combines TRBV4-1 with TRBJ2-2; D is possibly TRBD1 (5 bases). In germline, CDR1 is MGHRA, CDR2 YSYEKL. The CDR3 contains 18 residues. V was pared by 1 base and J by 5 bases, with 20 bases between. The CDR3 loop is CASSQGTLRQGSTGELFF. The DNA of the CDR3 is TGCGCCAGCAGCCAAGGAACCCTCCGTCAGGGCTCTACCGGGGAGCTGTTTTTT.

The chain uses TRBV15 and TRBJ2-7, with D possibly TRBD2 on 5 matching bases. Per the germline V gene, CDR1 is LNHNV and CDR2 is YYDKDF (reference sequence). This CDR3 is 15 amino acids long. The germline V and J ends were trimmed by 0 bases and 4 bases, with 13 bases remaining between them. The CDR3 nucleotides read TGTGCCACCAGCAGAGATGCTAGCAGCTCTTACGAGCAGTACTTC. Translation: CATSRDASSSYEQYF.

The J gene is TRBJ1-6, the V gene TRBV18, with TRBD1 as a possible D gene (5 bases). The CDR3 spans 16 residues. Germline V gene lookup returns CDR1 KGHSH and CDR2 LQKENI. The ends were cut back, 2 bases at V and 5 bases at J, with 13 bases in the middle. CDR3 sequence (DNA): TGTGCCAGCTCACCATTGACGGGGGTGGATAATTCACCCCTCCACTTT. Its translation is CASSPLTGVDNSPLHF. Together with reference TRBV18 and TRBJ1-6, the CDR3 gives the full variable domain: NAGVMQNPRHLVRRRGQEARLRCSPMKGHSHVYWYRQLPEEGLKFMVYLQKENIIDESGMPKERFSAEFPKEGPSILRIQQVVRGDSAAYFCASSPLTGVDNSPLHFGNGTRLTVT.

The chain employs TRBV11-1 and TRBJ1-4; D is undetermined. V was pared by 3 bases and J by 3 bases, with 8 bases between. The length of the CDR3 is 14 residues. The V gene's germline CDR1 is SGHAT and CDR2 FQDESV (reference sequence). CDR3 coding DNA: TGTGCCAGCAGCTTCGGAGGCCCTAATGAAAAACTGTTTTTT. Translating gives CASSFGGPNEKLFF.

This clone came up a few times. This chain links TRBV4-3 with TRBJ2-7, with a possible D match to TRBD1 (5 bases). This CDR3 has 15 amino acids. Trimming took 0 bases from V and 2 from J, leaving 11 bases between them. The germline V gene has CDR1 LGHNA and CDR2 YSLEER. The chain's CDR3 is CASSQEAGLTYEQYF. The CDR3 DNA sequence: TGCGCCAGCAGCCAAGAAGCAGGGCTTACCTACGAGCAGTACTTC.

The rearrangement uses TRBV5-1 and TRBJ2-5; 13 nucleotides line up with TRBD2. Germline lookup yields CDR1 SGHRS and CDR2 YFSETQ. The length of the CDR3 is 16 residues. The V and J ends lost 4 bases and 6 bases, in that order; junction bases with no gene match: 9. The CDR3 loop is CASSTGLAGVLKTQYF. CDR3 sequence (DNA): TGCGCCAGCAGCACCGGACTAGCGGGAGTTTTAAAGACCCAGTACTTC.

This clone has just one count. The CDR3 DNA follows: TGTGCCAGCAGCCCCCTAGCGGCCCGAGGGCCCGGGGAGCTGTTTTTT. Its protein is CASSPLAARGPGELFF. This sequence joins TRBV7-8 and TRBJ2-2; 7 bases are a match to TRBD2. The V gene's germline CDR1 is SGHVS and CDR2 FQNEAQ. This CDR3 spans 16 amino acids. J gave up 6 bases and V 5 bases, and 12 bases lay outside the gene matches.

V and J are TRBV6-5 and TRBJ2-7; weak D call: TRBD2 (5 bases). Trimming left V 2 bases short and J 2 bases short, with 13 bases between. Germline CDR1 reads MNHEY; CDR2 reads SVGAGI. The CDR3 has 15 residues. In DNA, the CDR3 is TGTGCCAGCAGTTACAGCGACGGACTCCCCTACGAGCAGTACTTC. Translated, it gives CASSYSDGLPYEQYF.